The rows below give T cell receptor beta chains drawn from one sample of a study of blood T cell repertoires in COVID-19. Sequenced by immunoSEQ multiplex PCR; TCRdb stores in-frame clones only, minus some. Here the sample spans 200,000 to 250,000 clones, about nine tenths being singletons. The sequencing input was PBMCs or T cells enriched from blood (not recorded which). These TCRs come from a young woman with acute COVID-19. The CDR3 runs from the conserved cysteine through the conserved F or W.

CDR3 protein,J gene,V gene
CASSPGYNEQFF,TRBJ2-1,TRBV5-1
CASSPRGQGYNEQFF,TRBJ2-1,TRBV4-3
CSVTLSMNTEAFF,TRBJ1-1,TRBV29-1
CASSAPGAYNEQFF,TRBJ2-1,TRBV7-3
CASSSTASGNTIYF,TRBJ1-3,TRBV6-2/TRBV6-3
CASKRAPGTGRAGDYGYTF,TRBJ1-2,TRBV7-9
CASSPGQVVGGTEAFF,TRBJ1-1,TRBV5-1
CASSFGRVGNYGYTF,TRBJ1-2,TRBV5-8
CASSLAGTGGDRGYTF,TRBJ1-2,TRBV5-1
CATSDQTSGNTGELFF,TRBJ2-2,TRBV24-1
CATSREATAYEQYF,TRBJ2-7,TRBV15
CSAHGTSGSAYNEQFF,TRBJ2-1,TRBV29-1
CASSLSGVGEQYF,TRBJ2-7,TRBV5-1
CASSQVRGNSPLHF,TRBJ1-6,TRBV3-1/TRBV3-2
CASSGGTGLDEKLFF,TRBJ1-4,TRBV5-5
CASSSNQGRFQPQHF,TRBJ1-5,TRBV7-9
CASSPPGGVGTGELFF,TRBJ2-2,TRBV28
CASSLAQLRDRAFEQFF,TRBJ2-1,TRBV11-1
CASSPDRVMSSYTF,TRBJ1-2,TRBV18
CASSRDSYGYTF,TRBJ1-2,TRBV12-3/TRBV12-4
CASSLDRASYEQYF,TRBJ2-7,TRBV7-9
CASRQDLPSYEQYF,TRBJ2-7,TRBV5-1
CASTQRTGASGNTEAFF,TRBJ1-1,TRBV3-1/TRBV3-2
CASSVRQGTSNEQFF,TRBJ2-1,TRBV9
CASTRTGPTYEQYF,TRBJ2-7,TRBV5-5
CASSSSSNYGYTF,TRBJ1-2,TRBV3-1/TRBV3-2
CATSRSLTGASGSGANVLTF,TRBJ2-6,TRBV15
CASSLGQREGREQFF,TRBJ2-1,TRBV13
CASSLVGDRGFSYNSPLHF,TRBJ1-6,TRBV27
CASSPDRGWQPQHF,TRBJ1-5,TRBV7-3
CASSQDRQFYYGYTF,TRBJ1-2,TRBV4-1
CASSRQGAAGELFF,TRBJ2-2,TRBV5-6
CASSLFPRGGTEAFF,TRBJ1-1,TRBV5-6
CASSLGLASSTDTQYF,TRBJ2-3,TRBV19
CASSLGTVNSYEQYF,TRBJ2-7,TRBV5-8
CASSPSGRVQETQYF,TRBJ2-5,TRBV4-2
CASSEGFWAFF,TRBJ1-1,TRBV25-1
CASSQSDRGREQYF,TRBJ2-7,TRBV3-1/TRBV3-2
CASSIDSGYGTGGTEAFF,TRBJ1-1,TRBV19
CASSDHSSGNTIYF,TRBJ1-3,TRBV2
CASSLKQGAKNEQFF,TRBJ2-1,TRBV7-9
CSVEGLAGGNSYNEQFF,TRBJ2-1,TRBV29-1
CASSQPLGRRASPPYNEQFF,TRBJ2-1,TRBV23-1
CASSSEPTSGTETQYF,TRBJ2-5,TRBV4-2
CASSFSGKNYEQYF,TRBJ2-7,TRBV7-9
CASSYPGDPMSFHEQFF,TRBJ2-1,TRBV6-2/TRBV6-3
CSGDGYTF,TRBJ1-2,TRBV20-1
CASSNGQTNVYGYTF,TRBJ1-2,TRBV19
CASSPAPGSGNTIYF,TRBJ1-3,TRBV7-9
CASKVSRTIQNEKLFF,TRBJ1-4,TRBV2
CASSYTGFGYTF,TRBJ1-2,TRBV7-9
CATSTYRDSSYNEQFF,TRBJ2-1,TRBV15
CATSNRGTDTQYF,TRBJ2-3,TRBV15
CSGVIQDYYNEQFF,TRBJ2-1,TRBV29-1
CATSVLSGGTTDTQYF,TRBJ2-3,TRBV24-1